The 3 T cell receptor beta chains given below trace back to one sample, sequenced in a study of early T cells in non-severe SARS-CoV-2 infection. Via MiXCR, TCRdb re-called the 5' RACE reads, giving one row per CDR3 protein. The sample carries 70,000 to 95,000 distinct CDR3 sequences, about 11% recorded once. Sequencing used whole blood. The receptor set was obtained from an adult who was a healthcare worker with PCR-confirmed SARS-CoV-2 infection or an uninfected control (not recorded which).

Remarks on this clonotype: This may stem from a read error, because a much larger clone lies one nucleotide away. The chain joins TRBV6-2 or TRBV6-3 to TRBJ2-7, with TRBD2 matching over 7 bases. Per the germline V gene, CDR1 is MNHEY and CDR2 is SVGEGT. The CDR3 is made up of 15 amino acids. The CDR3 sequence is CTSSEPGTISYEQYF. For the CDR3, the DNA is TGTACCAGCAGTGAACCGGGGACTATCTCCTACGAGCAGTACTTC.

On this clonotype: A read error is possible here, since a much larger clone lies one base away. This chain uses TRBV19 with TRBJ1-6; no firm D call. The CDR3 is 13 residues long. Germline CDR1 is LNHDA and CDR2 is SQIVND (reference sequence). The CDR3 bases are TGTGCCAGTAGGCCGCTATCTAATACACCCCTCCACTTT. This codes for CASRPLSNTPLHF.

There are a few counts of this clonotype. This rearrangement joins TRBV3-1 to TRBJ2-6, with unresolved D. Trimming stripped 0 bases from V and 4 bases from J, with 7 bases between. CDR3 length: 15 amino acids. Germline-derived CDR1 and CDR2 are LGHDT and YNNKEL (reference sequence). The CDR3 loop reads CASSQDSSGANVLTF. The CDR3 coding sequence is TGTGCCAGCAGCCAAGATTCTTCGGGGGCCAACGTCCTGACTTTC.